This entry lists 14 T cell receptor beta chains sequenced from one sample in a study of blood T cells in healthy people across ages. Next came a second PCR, run for about 7 to 12 cycles, which used a sample-barcoded 5' primer along with a J-beta primer mix. TCRdb itself ran the 5' RACE reads through MiXCR, one entry per CDR3 protein. The sample comprises 600,000 to 1,000,000 distinct CDR3 sequences, more than 45% of which are singletons, and roughly 22% rests with the top ten. The sequenced sample consisted of blood. The receptors shown here come from a man younger than 40 in good health.

The chain has TRBV7-2 and TRBJ2-3; no clear D. Germline loops: CDR1 SGHTA, CDR2 FQGNSA. This CDR3 has 14 residues. The V end lost 5 bases, the J end lost 1 base, and 10 bases lay between the germline ends. The CDR3 protein is CASSPDGRTDTQYF. CDR3 bases: TGTGCCAGCAGCCCGGACGGACGCACAGATACGCAGTATTTT. The entire variable domain, with the rest obtained from reference TRBV7-2 and TRBJ2-3, is as follows: GAGVSQSPSNKVTEKGKDVELRCDPISGHTALYWYRQSLGQGLEFLIYFQGNSAPDKSGLPSDRFSAERTGGSVSTLTIQRTQQEDSAVYLCASSPDGRTDTQYFGPGTRLTVL.

The genes are TRBV20-1 and TRBJ2-7; perhaps D is TRBD1 or TRBD2 (7 bases each). V lost 7 bases to trimming and J lost 6 bases, with 25 bases between them. Germline V gives CDR1 DFQATT, CDR2 SNEGSKA (reference sequence). This CDR3 is built from 15 residues. CDR3 nucleotide sequence: TGCAGTGGCAACCCCCTCCAGCGCAGGGGGGGCGAGCAGTACTTC. Translation gives CSGNPLQRRGGEQYF.

The rearrangement joins TRBV7-2 to TRBJ2-2; D is possibly TRBD1 or TRBD2 (5 bases each). From germline, CDR1 is SGHTA and CDR2 FQGNSA. CDR3 size: 16 residues. V shed 7 bases and J shed 6 bases, with 21 bases lying between them. This chain's CDR3 is CTSKSGTGSGAGELFF. CDR3 DNA sequence: TGTACCAGCAAATCTGGGACCGGGTCCGGAGCCGGGGAGCTGTTTTTT.

J is TRBJ1-2 and V is TRBV6-5, with TRBD1 matching over 7 bases. Germline CDR1 is MNHEY and CDR2 is SVGAGI. Unmatched junction bases numbered 7, after V lost 5 bases and J lost 7 bases. CDR3 size: 13 residues. The CDR3 nucleotides are TGTGCCAGCAGTCCAACAGGGGTGGCTGGCTACACCTTC. Its translation is CASSPTGVAGYTF.

The chain employs TRBV29-1 and TRBJ2-7; D is undetermined. This CDR3 has 14 amino acids. Germline CDR1 reads SQVTM; CDR2 reads ANQGSEA. The V end was cut by 6 bases, the J end by 4 bases, with 19 bases between. The CDR3 reads CSVLPQRGGYEQYF. The CDR3 nucleotides read TGCAGCGTCCTACCACAGCGAGGTGGTTACGAGCAGTACTTC.

The J gene is TRBJ2-7, the V gene TRBV27, with a possible D match to TRBD1 (6 bases). Trimming cost V 4 bases and J 2 bases, with 12 bases left between them. CDR1 MNHEY and CDR2 SMNVEV come from the germline V gene (reference sequence). This CDR3 contains 14 residues. The CDR3 sequence is CASSSHDRPYEQYF. The CDR3 DNA follows: TGTGCCAGCAGTTCTCACGACAGGCCCTACGAGCAGTACTTC.

This chain connects TRBV6-1 to TRBJ1-5; D might be TRBD1 (5 bases). V dropped 7 bases and J dropped 6 bases, with 19 bases sitting between them. Looked up from germline, CDR1 is MNHNS and CDR2 is SASEGT. This CDR3 is 15 amino acids long. The CDR3 bases are TGTGCCAGCATACGGAGGCAGGGAAGAGGTCAGCCCCAGCATTTT. Translating it yields CASIRRQGRGQPQHF.

The CDR3 spells CSARDGQPYGYTF. The CDR3 DNA reads TGCAGTGCTAGAGATGGACAACCGTATGGCTACACCTTC. V is TRBV20-1 and J is TRBJ1-2; TRBD1 might be the D (5 bases). The CDR3 has 13 residues. V was trimmed by 0 bases and J by 5 bases, leaving 10 bases between them. Germline values: CDR1 DFQATT, CDR2 SNEGSKA (reference sequence).

This chain uses TRBV20-1 with TRBJ2-1; a weak D match, TRBD2 (5 bases). CDR1 DFQATT and CDR2 SNEGSKA come from the germline V gene (reference sequence). V lost 7 bases, J lost 3 bases, and 10 bases lay in between. This CDR3 has 12 amino acids. This chain's CDR3 is CSVPEGYNEQFF. CDR3 DNA sequence: TGCAGTGTCCCCGAGGGCTACAATGAGCAGTTCTTC.

The V gene is TRBV20-1, the J gene TRBJ2-3; 12 positions match TRBD2. This CDR3 has 15 residues. Germline loops: CDR1 DFQATT, CDR2 SNEGSKA (reference sequence). V trimming: 5 bases; J trimming: 4 bases; junction bases outside the gene matches: 7. CDR3 coding DNA: TGCAGTGCTGCGGGCGGACTAGCGGGGTCAGATACGCAGTATTTT. Amino acid sequence: CSAAGGLAGSDTQYF.

This clonotype was recorded only once. The rearrangement joins TRBV20-1 to TRBJ2-7; D uncertain. Trimming removed 3 bases at V and 6 bases at J, with 15 bases between. In germline, CDR1 is DFQATT, CDR2 SNEGSKA (reference sequence). This CDR3 contains 13 residues. The DNA of the CDR3 is TGCAGTGCTAGGCAGGCCATGATGGGCGAGCAGTACTTC. This gives the protein CSARQAMMGEQYF.

This clonotype occurred a few times. A much larger clone lies one base from this, so it may be a read error. The gene calls are TRBV29-1 and TRBJ2-7; 12 bases are shared with TRBD1. Germline V gene sequence: CDR1 SQVTM, CDR2 ANQGSEA. The CDR3 sequence is 13 residues long. V trimming: 8 bases; J trimming: 7 bases; junction bases outside the gene matches: 9. The CDR3 region has the DNA TGCAGCCTGGGGACAGGGGGCTACAATGAGCAGTACTTC. As protein: CSLGTGGYNEQYF.

The chain links TRBV6-1 to TRBJ1-1; D is possibly TRBD1 (5 bases). Germline V gene sequence: CDR1 MNHNS, CDR2 SASEGT. The CDR3 extends over 14 amino acids. V was trimmed by 1 base and J by 6 bases, leaving 12 bases between them. For the CDR3, the DNA is TGTGCCAGCAGTGAAGTAGGGGAGGAATCTGAAGCTTTCTTT. Its protein is CASSEVGEESEAFF.

This rearrangement joins TRBV20-1 to TRBJ2-7; D unresolved. The V end lost 3 bases, the J end lost 4 bases, and 13 bases lay between the germline ends. This CDR3 comprises 13 residues. The germline gives CDR1 DFQATT, CDR2 SNEGSKA (reference sequence). CDR3 sequence: CSASLQAGYEQYF. The CDR3, as DNA: TGCAGTGCTAGCCTCCAGGCCGGGTACGAGCAGTACTTC.